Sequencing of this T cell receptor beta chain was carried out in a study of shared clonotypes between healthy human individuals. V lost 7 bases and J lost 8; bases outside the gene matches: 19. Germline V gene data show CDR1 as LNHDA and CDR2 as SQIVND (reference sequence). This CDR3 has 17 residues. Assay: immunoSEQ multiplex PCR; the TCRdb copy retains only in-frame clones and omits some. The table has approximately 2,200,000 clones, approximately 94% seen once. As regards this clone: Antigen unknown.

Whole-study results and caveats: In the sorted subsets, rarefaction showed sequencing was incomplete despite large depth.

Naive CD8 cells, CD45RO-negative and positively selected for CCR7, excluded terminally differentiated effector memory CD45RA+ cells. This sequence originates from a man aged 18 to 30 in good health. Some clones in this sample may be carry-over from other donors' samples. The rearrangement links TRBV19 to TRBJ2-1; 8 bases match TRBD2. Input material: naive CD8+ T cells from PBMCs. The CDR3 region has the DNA TGTGCCAGTACCCCAAACCCGAGCGGGAGAATCGGCGATGAGCAGTTCTTC. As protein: CASTPNPSGRIGDEQFF. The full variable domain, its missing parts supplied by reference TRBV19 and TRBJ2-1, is DGGITQSPKYLFRKEGQNVTLSCEQNLNHDAMYWYRQDPGQGLRLIYYSQIVNDFQKGDIAEGYSVSREKKESFPLTVTSAQKNPTAFYLCASTPNPSGRIGDEQFFGPGTRLTVL.